The clone carrying this TCR beta chain was recorded only once. Trimming removed 5 bases from V and 1 base from J, with 11 bases in between. The CDR3 has 14 residues. The germline V gene encodes CDR1 SGHTA and CDR2 FQGTGA. Repertoires were generated with immunoSEQ multiplex PCR, while TCRdb's copy carries only in-frame clones and drops some. The top ten hold roughly 3.1% of the sample, which has 150,000 to 200,000 clones, around 89% seen once. This record comes from a study of blood T cell repertoires in COVID-19. The chain combines TRBV7-3 with TRBJ1-1; D is ambiguous. The source material was peripheral blood. This sequence originates from a man aged 60 to 69 with acute or convalescent COVID-19. The DNA of the CDR3 is TGTGCCAGCAGCCCCGGGTACGGGAACACTGAAGCTTTCTTT. The encoded protein is CASSPGYGNTEAFF. The variable domain in full, completed from reference TRBV7-3 and TRBJ1-1, reads GAGVSQTPSNKVTEKGKYVELRCDPISGHTALYWYRQSLGQGPEFLIYFQGTGAADDSGLPNDRFFAVRPEGSVSTLKIQRTERGDSAVYLCASSPGYGNTEAFFGQGTRLTVV.